This TCR beta chain was recovered during a study of PD-1 blockade in classical Hodgkin lymphoma. The sample holds a few counts of this clone. After autologous stem cell transplantation all patients relapsed, and prior brentuximab vedotin exposure differed between cohorts. Trimming stripped 4 bases from V and 4 bases from J, with 5 bases between. Looked up from germline, CDR1 is LGHNA and CDR2 is YNFKEQ. The CDR3 is made up of 13 amino acids. Repertoires were generated with immunoSEQ multiplex PCR, while TCRdb's copy carries only in-frame clones and drops some. The sample lists around 30,000 clones, under 75% occurring once.

The V call is TRBV4-2, the J call TRBJ1-6, with D hard to call. The specimen was peripheral blood mononuclear cells (PBMCs), collected before the second cycle of nivolumab. This TCR was recovered from a human donor with classical Hodgkin lymphoma. CDR3 sequence: CASSRGYNSPLHF. The CDR3, as DNA: TGTGCCAGCAGCCGGGGTTATAATTCACCCCTCCACTTT.